This TCR beta chain appears in the sequencing data of a study of blood T cell repertoires in COVID-19. The overall study: Sites across the United States, Italy and Spain contributed samples from acute and convalescent COVID-19. From T cells, B-cell-depleted T cells, or PBMCs came the material, which was cDNA or gDNA.

Original methodology: Cell counts per sample came from amplifying reference gene primers. The table came from immunoSEQ multiplex PCR; TCRdb's copy has only in-frame clones and leaves some out. The V and J calls and clone size come from that table; D and trimming were worked out from the DNA. In the table there are tens of thousands of clones, approximately 83% of which are singletons. The CDR3 is 19 residues long. Germline CDR1 SGDLS, CDR2 YYNGEE. V lost 0 bases to trimming and J lost 1 base; unmatched junction nucleotides: 15. The sequenced sample was peripheral blood. The chain has TRBV9 and TRBJ2-7; 8 positions match TRBD1. The receptor comes from a man older than 75 with acute or convalescent COVID-19. The CDR3 region has the DNA TGTGCCAGCAGCGTAGACGTGACAGGGGCGCGTTCCGGTTCCTACGAGCAGTACTTC. As protein: CASSVDVTGARSGSYEQYF.